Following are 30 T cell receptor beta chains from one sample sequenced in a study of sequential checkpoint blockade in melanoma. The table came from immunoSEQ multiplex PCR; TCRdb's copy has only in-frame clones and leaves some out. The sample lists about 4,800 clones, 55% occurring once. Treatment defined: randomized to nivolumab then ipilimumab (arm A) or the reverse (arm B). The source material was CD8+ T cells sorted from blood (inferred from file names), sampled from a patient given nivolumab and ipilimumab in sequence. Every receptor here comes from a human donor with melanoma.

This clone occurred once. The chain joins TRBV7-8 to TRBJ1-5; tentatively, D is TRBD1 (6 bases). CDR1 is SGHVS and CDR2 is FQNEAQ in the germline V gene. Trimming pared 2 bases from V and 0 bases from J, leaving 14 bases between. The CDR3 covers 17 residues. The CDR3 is CASSLSNREYSNQPQHF. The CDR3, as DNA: TGTGCCAGCAGCTTATCAAACAGGGAATATAGCAATCAGCCCCAGCATTTT.

The CDR3 DNA reads as TGTGCCAGCAGTTACTCGACTATCAATGAGCAGTTCTTC. Translating it yields CASSYSTINEQFF. The chain is built from TRBV6-5 and TRBJ2-1; a weak D match, TRBD2 (5 bases). This CDR3 spans 13 amino acids. The germline CDR1 and CDR2 sequences are MNHEY and SVGAGI. The V end was cut by 0 bases, the J end by 6 bases, with 6 bases between.

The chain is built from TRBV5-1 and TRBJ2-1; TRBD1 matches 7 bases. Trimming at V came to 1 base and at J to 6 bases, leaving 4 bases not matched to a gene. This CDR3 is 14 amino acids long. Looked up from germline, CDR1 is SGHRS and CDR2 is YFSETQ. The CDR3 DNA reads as TGCGCCAGCAGCTTGACAGGGGTTAGCAATGAGCAGTTCTTC. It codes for CASSLTGVSNEQFF.

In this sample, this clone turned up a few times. The CDR3: CASSLGQGTNQPQHF. DNA for the CDR3: TGTGCCAGCAGTTTGGGACAGGGTACCAATCAGCCCCAGCATTTT. The V call is TRBV6-5, the J call TRBJ1-5; TRBD1 agrees at 9 bases. This CDR3 contains 15 residues. Germline CDR1 is MNHEY and CDR2 is SVGAGI. The J segment lost 3 bases and the V segment lost 4 bases, leaving 4 bases of the junction unmatched.

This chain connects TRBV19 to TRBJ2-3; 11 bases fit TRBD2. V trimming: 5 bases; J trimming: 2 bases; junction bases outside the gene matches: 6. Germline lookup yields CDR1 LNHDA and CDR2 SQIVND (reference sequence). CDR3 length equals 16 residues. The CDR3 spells CASSGRTSGPTDTQYF. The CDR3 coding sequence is TGTGCCAGTAGTGGAAGGACTAGCGGGCCCACAGATACGCAGTATTTT.

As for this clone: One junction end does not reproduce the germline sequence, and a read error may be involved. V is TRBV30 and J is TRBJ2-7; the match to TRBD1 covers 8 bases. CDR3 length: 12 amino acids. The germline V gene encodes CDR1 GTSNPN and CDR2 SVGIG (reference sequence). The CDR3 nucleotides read TGTGCCTGGAGTGGATATGGACAGGGACTTCGCTTC. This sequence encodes CAWSGYGQGLRF.

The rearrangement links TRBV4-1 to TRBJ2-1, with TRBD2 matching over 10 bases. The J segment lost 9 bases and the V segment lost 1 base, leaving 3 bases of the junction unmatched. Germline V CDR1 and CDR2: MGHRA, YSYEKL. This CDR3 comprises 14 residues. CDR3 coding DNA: TGCGCCAGCAGCCAAGGGACTAGCGGAAGTGAGCAGTTCTTC. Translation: CASSQGTSGSEQFF.

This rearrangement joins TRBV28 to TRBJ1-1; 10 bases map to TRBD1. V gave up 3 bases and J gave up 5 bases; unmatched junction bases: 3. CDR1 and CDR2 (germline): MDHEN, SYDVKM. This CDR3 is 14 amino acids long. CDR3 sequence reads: CASSFGTGATEAFF. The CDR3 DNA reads TGTGCCAGCAGTTTCGGGACAGGGGCTACTGAAGCTTTCTTT.

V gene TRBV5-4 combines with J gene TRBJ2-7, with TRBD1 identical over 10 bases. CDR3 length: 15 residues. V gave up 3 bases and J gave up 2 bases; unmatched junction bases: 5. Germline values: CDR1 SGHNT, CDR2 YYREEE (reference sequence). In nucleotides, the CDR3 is TGTGCCAGCAGCTCACCGGGACAGGGGACCTACGAGCAGTACTTC. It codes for CASSSPGQGTYEQYF.

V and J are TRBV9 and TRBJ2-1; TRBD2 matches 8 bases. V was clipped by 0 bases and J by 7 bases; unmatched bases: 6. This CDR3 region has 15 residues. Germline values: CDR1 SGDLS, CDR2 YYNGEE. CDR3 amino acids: CASSVESGSINEQFF. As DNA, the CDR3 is TGTGCCAGCAGCGTAGAGAGCGGGAGTATTAATGAGCAGTTCTTC.

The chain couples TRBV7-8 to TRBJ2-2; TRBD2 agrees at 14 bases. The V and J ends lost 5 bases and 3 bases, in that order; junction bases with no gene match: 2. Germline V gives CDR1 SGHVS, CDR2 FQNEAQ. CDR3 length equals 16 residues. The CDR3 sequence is CASSRGLAGDTGELFF. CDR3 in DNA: TGTGCCAGCAGCAGGGGACTAGCGGGAGACACCGGGGAGCTGTTTTTT.

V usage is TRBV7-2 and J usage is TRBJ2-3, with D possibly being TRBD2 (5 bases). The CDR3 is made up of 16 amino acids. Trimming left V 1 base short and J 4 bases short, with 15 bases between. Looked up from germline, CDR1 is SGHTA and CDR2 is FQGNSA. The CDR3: CASSLGSAGGPDTQYF. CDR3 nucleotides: TGTGCCAGCAGCTTAGGTTCGGCAGGAGGCCCAGATACGCAGTATTTT.

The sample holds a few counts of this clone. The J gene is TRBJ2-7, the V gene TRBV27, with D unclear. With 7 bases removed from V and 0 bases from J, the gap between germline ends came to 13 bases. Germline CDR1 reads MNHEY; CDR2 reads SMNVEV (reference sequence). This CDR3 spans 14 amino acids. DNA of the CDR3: TGTGCCAGCACCCTCTCCTCAGGCTCCTACGAGCAGTACTTC. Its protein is CASTLSSGSYEQYF.

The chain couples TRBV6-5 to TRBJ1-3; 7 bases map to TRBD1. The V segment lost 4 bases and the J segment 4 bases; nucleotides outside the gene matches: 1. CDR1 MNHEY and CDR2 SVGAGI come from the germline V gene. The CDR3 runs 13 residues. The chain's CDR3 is CASSLGQGNTIYF. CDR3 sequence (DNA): TGTGCCAGCAGTTTGGGACAGGGAAACACCATATATTTT.

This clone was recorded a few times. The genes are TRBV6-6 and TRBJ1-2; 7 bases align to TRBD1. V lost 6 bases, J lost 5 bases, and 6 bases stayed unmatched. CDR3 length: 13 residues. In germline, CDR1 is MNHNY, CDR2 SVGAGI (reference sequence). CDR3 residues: CASSDRVLYGYTF. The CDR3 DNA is TGTGCCAGCAGCGACAGGGTACTATATGGCTACACCTTC.

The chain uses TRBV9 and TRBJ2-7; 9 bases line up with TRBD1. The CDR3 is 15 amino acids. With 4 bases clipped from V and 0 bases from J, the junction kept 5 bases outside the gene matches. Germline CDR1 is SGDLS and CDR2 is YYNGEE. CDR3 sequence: CASSHQGQGSYEQYF. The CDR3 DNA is TGTGCCAGCAGCCACCAGGGACAGGGCTCCTACGAGCAGTACTTC.

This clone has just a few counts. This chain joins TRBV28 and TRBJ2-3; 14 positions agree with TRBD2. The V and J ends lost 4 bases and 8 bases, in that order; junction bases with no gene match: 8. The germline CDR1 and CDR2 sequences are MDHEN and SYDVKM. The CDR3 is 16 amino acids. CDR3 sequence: CASSSPGLAGEVTQYF. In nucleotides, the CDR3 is TGTGCCAGCAGTTCCCCGGGACTAGCGGGAGAGGTTACGCAGTATTTT.

In DNA, the CDR3 is TGTGCCAGTGCGTGGGGCGGGAGAATGGCCGAGCAGTACTTC. This sequence encodes CASAWGGRMAEQYF. The chain recombines TRBV7-6 with TRBJ2-7; 7 bases line up with TRBD2. Germline V lookup: CDR1 SGHVS, CDR2 FNYEAQ. This CDR3 contains 14 residues. The ends lost 9 bases at V and 6 bases at J; junction bases unmatched: 14.

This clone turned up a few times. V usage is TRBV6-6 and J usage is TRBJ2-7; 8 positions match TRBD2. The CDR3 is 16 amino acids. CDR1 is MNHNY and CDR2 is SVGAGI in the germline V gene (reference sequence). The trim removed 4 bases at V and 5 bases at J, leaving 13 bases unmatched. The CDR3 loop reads CASSSKTGTSSHEQYF. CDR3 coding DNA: TGTGCCAGCAGTTCGAAAACAGGGACTAGTTCCCACGAGCAGTACTTC.

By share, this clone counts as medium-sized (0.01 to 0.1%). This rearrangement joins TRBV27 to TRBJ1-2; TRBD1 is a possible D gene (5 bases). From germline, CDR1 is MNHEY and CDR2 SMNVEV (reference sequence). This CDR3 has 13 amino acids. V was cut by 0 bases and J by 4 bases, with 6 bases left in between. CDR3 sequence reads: CASSLSTGYGYTF. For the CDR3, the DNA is TGTGCCAGCAGTTTATCTACAGGCTATGGCTACACCTTC.

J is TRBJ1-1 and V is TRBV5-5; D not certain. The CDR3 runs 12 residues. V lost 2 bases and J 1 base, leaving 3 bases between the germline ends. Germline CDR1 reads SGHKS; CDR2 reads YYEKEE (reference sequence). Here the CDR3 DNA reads TGTGCCAGCAGCTTAGCGAACACTGAAGCTTTCTTT. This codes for CASSLANTEAFF.

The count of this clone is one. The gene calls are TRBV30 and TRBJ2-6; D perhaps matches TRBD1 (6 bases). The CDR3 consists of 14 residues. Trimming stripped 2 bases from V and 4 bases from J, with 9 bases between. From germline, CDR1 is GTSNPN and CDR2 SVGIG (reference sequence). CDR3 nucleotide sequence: TGTGCCTGGAGTTTGGGGGCCGGGGCCAACGTCCTGACTTTC. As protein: CAWSLGAGANVLTF. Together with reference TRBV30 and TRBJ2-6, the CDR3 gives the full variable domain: SQTIHQWPATLVQPVGSPLSLECTVEGTSNPNLYWYRQAAGRGLQLLFYSVGIGQISSEVPQNLSASRPQDRQFILSSKKLLLSDSGFYLCAWSLGAGANVLTFGAGSRLTVL.

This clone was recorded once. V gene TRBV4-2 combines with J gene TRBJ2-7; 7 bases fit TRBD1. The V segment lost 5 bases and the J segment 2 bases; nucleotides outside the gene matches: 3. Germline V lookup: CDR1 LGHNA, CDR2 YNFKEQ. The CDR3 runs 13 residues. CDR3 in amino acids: CASSLRGPYEQYF. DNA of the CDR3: TGTGCCAGCAGCTTAAGGGGGCCCTACGAGCAGTACTTC.

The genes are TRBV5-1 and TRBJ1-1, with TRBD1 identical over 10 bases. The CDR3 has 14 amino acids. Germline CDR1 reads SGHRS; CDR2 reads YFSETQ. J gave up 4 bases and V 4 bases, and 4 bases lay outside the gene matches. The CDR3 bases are TGCGCCAGCAGCCCTCGGACAGGGGGCACTGAAGCTTTCTTT. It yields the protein CASSPRTGGTEAFF.

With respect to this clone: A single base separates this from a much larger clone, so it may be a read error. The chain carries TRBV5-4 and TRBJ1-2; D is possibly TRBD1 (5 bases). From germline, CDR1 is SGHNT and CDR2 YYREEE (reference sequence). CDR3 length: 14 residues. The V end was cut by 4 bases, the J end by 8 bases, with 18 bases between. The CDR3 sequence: CASSQDGGWTGYTF. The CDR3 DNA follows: TGTGCCAGCAGCCAAGATGGGGGGTGGACAGGCTACACCTTC.

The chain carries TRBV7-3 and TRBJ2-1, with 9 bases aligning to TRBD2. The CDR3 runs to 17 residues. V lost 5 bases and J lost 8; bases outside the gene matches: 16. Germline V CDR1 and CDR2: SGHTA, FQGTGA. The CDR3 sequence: CASSKRGGTSITHEQFF. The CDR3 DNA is TGTGCCAGCAGCAAAAGGGGGGGGACTAGCATTACTCATGAGCAGTTCTTC.

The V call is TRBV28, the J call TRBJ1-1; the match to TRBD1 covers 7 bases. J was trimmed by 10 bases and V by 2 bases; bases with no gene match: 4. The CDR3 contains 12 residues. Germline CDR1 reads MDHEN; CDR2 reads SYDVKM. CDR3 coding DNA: TGTGCCAGCAGTTTACCAGGGGGGAGAGCTTTCTTT. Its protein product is CASSLPGGRAFF.

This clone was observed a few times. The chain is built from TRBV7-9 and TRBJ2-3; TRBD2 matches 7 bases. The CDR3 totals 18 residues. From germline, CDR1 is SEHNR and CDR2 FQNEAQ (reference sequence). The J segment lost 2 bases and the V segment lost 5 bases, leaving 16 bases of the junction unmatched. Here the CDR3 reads CASSLYPSWLAVTDTQYF. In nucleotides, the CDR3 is TGTGCCAGCAGCCTTTACCCGTCCTGGCTAGCGGTCACAGATACGCAGTATTTT.

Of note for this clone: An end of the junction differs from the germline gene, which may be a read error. The CDR3: CASSLGQGFGYTF. The CDR3 coding sequence is TGCGCCAGCAGTTTGGGGCAGGGGTTTGGCTACACCTTC. The V gene is TRBV5-1, the J gene TRBJ1-2; TRBD1 might be the D (6 bases). The length of the CDR3 is 13 residues. Germline CDR1 is SGHRS and CDR2 is YFSETQ.

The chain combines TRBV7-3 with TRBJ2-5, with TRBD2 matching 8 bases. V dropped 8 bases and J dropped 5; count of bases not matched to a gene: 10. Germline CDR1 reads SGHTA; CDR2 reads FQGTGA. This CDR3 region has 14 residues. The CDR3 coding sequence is TGTGCCAGCGCAGGGGCGGGAGGAAGGGAGACCCAGTACTTC. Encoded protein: CASAGAGGRETQYF.